Listed below are T cell receptor beta chains from one sample, sequenced in a study of technical replicates of blood from several donors. Assay: immunoSEQ multiplex PCR; the TCRdb copy retains only in-frame clones and omits some. The sample consists of around 70,000 clones, approximately 95% of them appearing once. Sequencing input: T cells isolated from PBMCs. These receptors were taken from a human donor in good health. The CDR3 runs from the conserved cysteine through the conserved F or W.

j_call,v_call,cdr3_aa
TRBJ2-7,TRBV7-9,CASSFDGGFSYEQYF
TRBJ2-7,TRBV7-8,CASVGLAVYEQYF
TRBJ1-1,TRBV27,CASSPPQGGANTEAFF
TRBJ1-2,TRBV14,CASSQGRDRGLPYGYTF
TRBJ1-1,TRBV6-5,CASSYSGRNTEAFF
TRBJ2-7,TRBV5-1,CASSLWTSGYEQYF
TRBJ2-2,TRBV10-2,CASRDSPNTGELFF
TRBJ1-2,TRBV19,CASSIMAGLNYGYTF
TRBJ1-1,TRBV11-1,CASAGGLDTEAFF
TRBJ2-7,TRBV11-3,CASTSRGGPYEQYF
TRBJ2-5,TRBV6-5,CASSYLAGGLGETQYF
TRBJ2-2,TRBV9,CASRPGESDTGELFF
TRBJ2-7,TRBV4-1,CASSQGGAGVDQEQYF
TRBJ1-1,TRBV5-4,CASSLDTTEAFF
TRBJ2-5,TRBV5-1,CASNRDRGSGETQYF
TRBJ2-7,TRBV7-9,CASSLVGTSYEQYF
TRBJ2-7,TRBV5-4,CASSTPTTSGRNYEQYF
TRBJ1-2,TRBV2,CASLLGPANYGYTF
TRBJ2-1,TRBV7-2,CASSVSGEQFF
TRBJ2-7,TRBV5-6,CASSTPGIYEQYF
TRBJ2-7,TRBV5-1,CASSWASGTTYEQYF
TRBJ2-3,TRBV4-1,CASRDRVDSGSTDTQYF
TRBJ1-1,TRBV21-1,CASSKSQGVSNTEAFF
TRBJ2-7,TRBV29-1,CSVGNRGTLYEQYF
TRBJ2-4,TRBV21-1,CASSTDGVFF
TRBJ1-2,TRBV4-1,CASSPYRVYYGYTF
TRBJ2-7,TRBV29-1,CSVEVTGTGYEQYF
TRBJ1-1,TRBV29-1,CSVAVNTEAFF
TRBJ2-2,TRBV29-1,CSVSGLGFGELFF
TRBJ1-4,TRBV7-9,CASSRRDREKGEKLFF
TRBJ2-1,TRBV27,CASTQGIAYEQFF
TRBJ1-2,TRBV5-1,CASSPGQGIGYGYTF
TRBJ2-7,TRBV28,CASRRAGGLAGFYEQYF
TRBJ1-2,TRBV28,CASRSSGTASWYGYTF
TRBJ1-2,TRBV7-2,CASSLYPKEAGYTF
TRBJ2-5,TRBV19,CASSGADLPYQETQYF
TRBJ1-5,TRBV14,CASSQTGMVGQPQHF
TRBJ2-7,TRBV7-9,CASSLEGGGGYEQYF
TRBJ1-2,TRBV7-9,CASSLALRGRESGYTF
TRBJ1-6,TRBV28,CASSLSPLNSPLHF
TRBJ2-3,TRBV27,CASSLSDYTSTDTQYF
TRBJ1-6,TRBV6-5,CASSYSSGGLSPLHF
TRBJ2-7,TRBV27,CASSRGTDRAGEQYF
TRBJ2-3,TRBV6-6,CASSPPAGEDTQYF
TRBJ2-2,TRBV18,CASSRLDRTLNTGELFF
TRBJ1-1,TRBV5-6,CASSLVRDKRMNTEAFF
TRBJ2-2,TRBV5-8,CASSFGVPGELFF
TRBJ1-5,TRBV2,CASGTDEDYSNQPQHF